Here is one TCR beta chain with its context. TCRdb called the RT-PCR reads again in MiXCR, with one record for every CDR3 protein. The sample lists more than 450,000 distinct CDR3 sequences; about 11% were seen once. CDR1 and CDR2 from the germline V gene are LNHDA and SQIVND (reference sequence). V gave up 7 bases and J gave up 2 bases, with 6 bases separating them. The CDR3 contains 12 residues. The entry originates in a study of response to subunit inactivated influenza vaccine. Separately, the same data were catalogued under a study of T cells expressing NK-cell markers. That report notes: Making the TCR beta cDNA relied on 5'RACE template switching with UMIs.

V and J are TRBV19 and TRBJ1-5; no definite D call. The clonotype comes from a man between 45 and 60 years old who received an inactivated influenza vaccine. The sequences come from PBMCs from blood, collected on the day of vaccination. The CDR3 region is CASTRGNQPQHF. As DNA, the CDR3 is TGTGCCAGTACGAGGGGCAATCAGCCCCAGCATTTT.